Sequencing of this T cell receptor (beta chain) was carried out in a study of cytomegalovirus exposure and HLA in healthy donors. General study results and limits: In vitro confirmation showed a few CMV-associated chains to be CMV antigen specific.

Use of 60 Vbeta and 13 Jbeta primers characterized the PCR. Using immunoSEQ multiplex PCR, the repertoire was profiled, and TCRdb retains in-frame clones only, with some absent. Of roughly 73,000 clones in the sample, around 78% were seen once. The CDR3 is 15 amino acids. V dropped 0 bases and J dropped 1 base, with 9 bases sitting between them. The germline V gene encodes CDR1 ENHRY and CDR2 SYGVKD. To note about this clone: Its target is unknown.

Sequenced sample: PBMCs. V and J are TRBV10-3 and TRBJ2-5; D unresolved. This TCR was sampled from a man aged 40-49 years in good health and CMV-seronegative. The CDR3 loop is CAISESPSGQETQYF. Written as DNA, the CDR3 is TGTGCCATCAGTGAGTCGCCGTCAGGCCAAGAGACCCAGTACTTC.